This T cell receptor beta chain was identified in a study of long-term antiretroviral therapy in people with HIV. Study-wide results and limits: Adherence to ART, viral resistance and therapy changes lacked any data.

V was cut by 0 bases and J by 5 bases, with 15 bases left in between. Germline V gene data show CDR1 as SGDLS and CDR2 as YYNGEE. The CDR3 sequence is 15 residues long. All donors provided no fewer than one pre-ART and no fewer than two post-ART PBMC samples. Turning to this clone: Antigen unknown.

Survey-level resolution applied to immunoSEQ assay v3.0. TCRdb's copy holds only in-frame clones and misses some; the assay was immunoSEQ multiplex PCR. The sample holds 20,000 or so clones, around 75% seen once. Sequencing was performed on unsorted PBMCs, taken 0.5 years before starting antiretroviral therapy. This sequence was found in a man between 18 and 35 years old with HIV. The chain combines TRBV9 with TRBJ2-7; D is ambiguous. The CDR3: CASSVEGTLTHEQYF. The CDR3, as DNA: TGTGCCAGCAGCGTAGAAGGCACACTAACCCACGAGCAGTACTTC. Full variable domain (remainder filled in from reference TRBV9 and TRBJ2-7): DSGVTQTPKHLITATGQRVTLRCSPRSGDLSVYWYQQSLDQGLQFLIQYYNGEERAKGNILERFSAQQFPDLHSELNLSSLELGDSALYFCASSVEGTLTHEQYFGPGTRLTVT.